Following are 6 T cell receptor beta chains from one sample sequenced in a study of early T cells in non-severe SARS-CoV-2 infection. MiXCR, applied by TCRdb to the 5' RACE reads, yields one record per CDR3 protein. The sample lists about 80,000 distinct CDR3 sequences, 14% seen once, with approximately 9.9% in the top ten. The sequenced sample was whole blood. Receptor source: an adult who was a healthcare worker with PCR-confirmed SARS-CoV-2 infection or an uninfected control (not recorded which).

This clonotype appeared many times. The chain employs TRBV12-3 or TRBV12-4 and TRBJ1-2; no firm D call. CDR3 size: 13 residues. Trimming took 6 bases from V and 8 from J, leaving 16 bases between them. The CDR3 reads CASSPGRTIGYTF. The CDR3 DNA reads TGTGCCAGCAGCCCGGGTAGGACGATAGGCTACACCTTC.

V usage is TRBV12-3 or TRBV12-4 and J usage is TRBJ2-3; D is perhaps TRBD1 or TRBD2 (5 bases each). V lost 6 bases and J lost 3, with 16 bases in between. The CDR3 length is 15 residues. In DNA form, the CDR3 reads TGTGCCAGCAGCTCCGGGACGCTCCTGACAGATACGCAGTATTTT. It codes for CASSSGTLLTDTQYF.

The gene calls are TRBV4-3 and TRBJ1-4; D unresolved. With 2 bases removed from V and 7 bases from J, the gap between germline ends came to 14 bases. This CDR3 has 15 amino acids. Germline V gene data show CDR1 as LGHNA and CDR2 as YSLEER. CDR3 region: CASSQSVQFTEKLFF. The CDR3 DNA sequence: TGCGCCAGCAGCCAATCAGTTCAGTTCACTGAAAAACTGTTTTTT.

The chain uses TRBV19 and TRBJ2-1, with TRBD2 matching 11 bases. Germline-derived CDR1 and CDR2 are LNHDA and SQIVND (reference sequence). There are 13 residues in the CDR3. V shed 9 bases, J shed 4 bases, and the junction held 2 bases outside the gene matches. DNA for the CDR3: TGTGCCAGCGGGACTAGCGGATACAATGAGCAGTTCTTC. Translation gives CASGTSGYNEQFF. The full variable domain, in which reference TRBV19 and TRBJ2-1 provide the parts outside the CDR3, is DGGITQSPKYLFRKEGQNVTLSCEQNLNHDAMYWYRQDPGQGLRLIYYSQIVNDFQKGDIAEGYSVSREKKESFPLTVTSAQKNPTAFYLCASGTSGYNEQFFGPGTRLTVL.

The gene calls are TRBV12-3 or TRBV12-4 and TRBJ1-4, with TRBD1 matching over 8 bases. Germline trimming cut 6 bases from V and 8 bases from J; bases unmatched to any gene: 8. The CDR3 contains 14 residues. DNA of the CDR3: TGTGCCAGCAGAACACAGGGGGTTTGGGAAAAACTGTTTTTT. Translation gives CASRTQGVWEKLFF.

This clonotype has just a few counts. V and J are TRBV7-2 and TRBJ2-3; D possibly corresponds to TRBD1 (6 bases). This CDR3 is built from 14 residues. The germline V gene has CDR1 SGHTA and CDR2 FQGNSA. Deletions cut 1 base from V and 8 bases from J, with 13 bases between. CDR3 DNA: TGTGCCAGCAGCTTAGACCCTCAGGGGCGTACGCAGTATTTT. Translation gives CASSLDPQGRTQYF.